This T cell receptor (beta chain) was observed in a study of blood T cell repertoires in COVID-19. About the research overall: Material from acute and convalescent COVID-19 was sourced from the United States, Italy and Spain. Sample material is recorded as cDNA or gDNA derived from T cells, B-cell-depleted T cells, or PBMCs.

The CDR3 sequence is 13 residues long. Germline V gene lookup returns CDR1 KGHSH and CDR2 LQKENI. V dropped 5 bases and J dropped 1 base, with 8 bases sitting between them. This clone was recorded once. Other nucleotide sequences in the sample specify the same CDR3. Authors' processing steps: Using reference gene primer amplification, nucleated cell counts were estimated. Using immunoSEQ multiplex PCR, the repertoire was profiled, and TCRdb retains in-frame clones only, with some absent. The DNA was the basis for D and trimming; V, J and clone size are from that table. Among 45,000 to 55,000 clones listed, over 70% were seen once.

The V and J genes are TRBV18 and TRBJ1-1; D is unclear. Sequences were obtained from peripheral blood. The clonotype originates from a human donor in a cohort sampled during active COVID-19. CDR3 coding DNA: TGTGCCAGCTCATTAGGCGGGAACACTGAAGCTTTCTTT. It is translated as CASSLGGNTEAFF.